This TCR beta chain emerged from a study of blood T cell repertoires in COVID-19. Whole-study context: From T cells, B-cell-depleted T cells, or PBMCs came the material, which was cDNA or gDNA.

Living in about 25 US areas, the participants were between roughly 18 and 95 years of age. Cohort allocation depended upon clinical history that participants reported. The protocol was immunoSEQ multiplex PCR, while the TCRdb copy is restricted to in-frame clones and leaves out a portion. The table includes 250,000 or so clones, 80% to 90% detected once. V shed 5 bases, J shed 3 bases, and the junction held 4 bases outside the gene matches. CDR3 size: 13 residues. Germline CDR1 GTSNPN, CDR2 SVGIG (reference sequence). The chain combines TRBV30 with TRBJ2-7; TRBD2 agrees at 10 bases. Source material: PBMCs or T cells enriched from blood (not recorded which). The receptor's source is a woman aged 45-65 years who had recovered from COVID-19. The CDR3 nucleotides read TGTGCCTGGGTGGCTAGCGGGGGCTACGAGCAGTACTTC. This translates into CAWVASGGYEQYF. The entire variable domain, with the rest obtained from reference TRBV30 and TRBJ2-7, is as follows: SQTIHQWPATLVQPVGSPLSLECTVEGTSNPNLYWYRQAAGRGLQLLFYSVGIGQISSEVPQNLSASRPQDRQFILSSKKLLLSDSGFYLCAWVASGGYEQYFGPGTRLTVT.